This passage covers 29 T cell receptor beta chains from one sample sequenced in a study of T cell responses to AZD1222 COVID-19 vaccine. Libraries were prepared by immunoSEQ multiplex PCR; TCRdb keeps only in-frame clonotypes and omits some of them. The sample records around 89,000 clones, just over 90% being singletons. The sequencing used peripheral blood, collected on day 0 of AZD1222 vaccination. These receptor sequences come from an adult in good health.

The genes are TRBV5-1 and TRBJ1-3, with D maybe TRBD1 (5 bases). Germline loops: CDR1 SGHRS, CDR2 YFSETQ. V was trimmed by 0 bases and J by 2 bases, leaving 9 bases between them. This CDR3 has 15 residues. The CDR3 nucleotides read TGCGCCAGCAGCTTGGCGGGGCAGGCTGGAAACACCATATATTTT. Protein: CASSLAGQAGNTIYF.

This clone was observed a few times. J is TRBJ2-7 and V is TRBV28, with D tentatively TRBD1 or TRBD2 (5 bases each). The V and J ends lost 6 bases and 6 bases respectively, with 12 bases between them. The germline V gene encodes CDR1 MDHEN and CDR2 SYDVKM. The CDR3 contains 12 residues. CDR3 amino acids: CASSPTGAEQYF. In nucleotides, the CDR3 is TGTGCCAGCAGCCCAACCGGGGCCGAGCAGTACTTC.

CDR3 in DNA: TGTGCCAGCACCCCCGGGGTGGCCGGGGAGCTGTTTTTT. This encodes CASTPGVAGELFF. V and J are TRBV12-3 or TRBV12-4 and TRBJ2-2, with D maybe TRBD2 (5 bases). This CDR3 region has 13 residues. V was trimmed by 7 bases and J by 6 bases, leaving 12 bases between them.

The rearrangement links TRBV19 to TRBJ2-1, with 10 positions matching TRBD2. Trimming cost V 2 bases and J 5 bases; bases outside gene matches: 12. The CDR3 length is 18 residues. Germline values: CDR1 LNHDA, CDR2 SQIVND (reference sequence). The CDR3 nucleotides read TGTGCCAGTAGTATACTGCCCCCGGGACTAGCGTTCCACAATGAGCAGTTCTTC. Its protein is CASSILPPGLAFHNEQFF. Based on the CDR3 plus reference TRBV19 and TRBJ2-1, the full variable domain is DGGITQSPKYLFRKEGQNVTLSCEQNLNHDAMYWYRQDPGQGLRLIYYSQIVNDFQKGDIAEGYSVSREKKESFPLTVTSAQKNPTAFYLCASSILPPGLAFHNEQFFGPGTRLTVL.

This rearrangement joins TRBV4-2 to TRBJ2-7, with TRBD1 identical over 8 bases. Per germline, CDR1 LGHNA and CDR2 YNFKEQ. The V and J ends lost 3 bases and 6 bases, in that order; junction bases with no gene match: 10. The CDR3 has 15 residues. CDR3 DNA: TGTGCCAGCAGCCAGGGCGGGCAGGGGGCGAGCGAGCAGTACTTC. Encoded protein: CASSQGGQGASEQYF.

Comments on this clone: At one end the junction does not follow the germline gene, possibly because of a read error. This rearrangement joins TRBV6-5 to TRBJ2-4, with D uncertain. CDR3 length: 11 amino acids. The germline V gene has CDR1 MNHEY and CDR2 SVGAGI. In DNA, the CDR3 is TGTGCCAGCAGCCAGGACGTAACAACGCACTTC. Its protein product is CASSQDVTTHF.

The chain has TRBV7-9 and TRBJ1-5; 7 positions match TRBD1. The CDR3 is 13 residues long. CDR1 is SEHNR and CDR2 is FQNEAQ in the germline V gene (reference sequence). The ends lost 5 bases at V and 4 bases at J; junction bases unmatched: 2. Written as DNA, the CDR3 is TGTGCCAGCAGCAGACAGGGAAATCAGCCCCAGCATTTT. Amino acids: CASSRQGNQPQHF. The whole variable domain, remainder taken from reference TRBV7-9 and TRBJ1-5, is DTGVSQNPRHKITKRGQNVTFRCDPISEHNRLYWYRQTLGQGPEFLTYFQNEAQLEKSRLLSDRFSAERPKGSFSTLEIQRTEQGDSAMYLCASSRQGNQPQHFGDGTRLSIL.

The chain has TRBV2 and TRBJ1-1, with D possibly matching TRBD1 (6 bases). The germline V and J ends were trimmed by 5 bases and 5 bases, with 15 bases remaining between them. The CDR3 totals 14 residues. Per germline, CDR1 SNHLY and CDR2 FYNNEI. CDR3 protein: CASSLRGSGTEAFF. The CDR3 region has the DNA TGTGCCAGCAGTCTCAGGGGAAGTGGAACTGAAGCTTTCTTT.

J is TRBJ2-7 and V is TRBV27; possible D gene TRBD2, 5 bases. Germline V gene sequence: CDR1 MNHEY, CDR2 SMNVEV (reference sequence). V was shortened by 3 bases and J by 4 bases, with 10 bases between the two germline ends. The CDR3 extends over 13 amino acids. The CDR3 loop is CASSFSRGYEQYF. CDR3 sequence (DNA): TGTGCCAGCAGTTTTTCACGGGGTTACGAGCAGTACTTC.

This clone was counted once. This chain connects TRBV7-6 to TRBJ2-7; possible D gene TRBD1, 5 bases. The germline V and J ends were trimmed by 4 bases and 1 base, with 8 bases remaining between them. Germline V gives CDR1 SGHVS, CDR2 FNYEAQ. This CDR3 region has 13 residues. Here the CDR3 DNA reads TGTGCCAGCAGCTCCCGACAGTCCTACGAGCAGTACTTC. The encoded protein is CASSSRQSYEQYF.

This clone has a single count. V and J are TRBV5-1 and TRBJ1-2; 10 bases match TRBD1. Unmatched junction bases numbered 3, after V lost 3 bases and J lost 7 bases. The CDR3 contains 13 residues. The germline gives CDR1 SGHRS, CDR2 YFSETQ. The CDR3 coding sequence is TGCGCCAGCAGCTGGGGACAGGGGCTTGGCTACACCTTC. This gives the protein CASSWGQGLGYTF.

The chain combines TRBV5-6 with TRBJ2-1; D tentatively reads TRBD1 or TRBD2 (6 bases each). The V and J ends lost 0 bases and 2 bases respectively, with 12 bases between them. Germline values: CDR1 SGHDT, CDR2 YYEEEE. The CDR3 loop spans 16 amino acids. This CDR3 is CASSLAGGPAYNEQFF. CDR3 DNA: TGTGCCAGCAGCTTGGCTGGGGGGCCCGCCTACAATGAGCAGTTCTTC.

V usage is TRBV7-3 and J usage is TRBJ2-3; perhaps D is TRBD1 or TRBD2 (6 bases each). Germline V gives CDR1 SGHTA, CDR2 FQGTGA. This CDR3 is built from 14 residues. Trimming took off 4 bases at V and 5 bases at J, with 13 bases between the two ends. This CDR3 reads CASSSGAVRDTQYF. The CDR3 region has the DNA TGTGCCAGCAGCTCGGGGGCCGTGAGAGATACGCAGTATTTT.

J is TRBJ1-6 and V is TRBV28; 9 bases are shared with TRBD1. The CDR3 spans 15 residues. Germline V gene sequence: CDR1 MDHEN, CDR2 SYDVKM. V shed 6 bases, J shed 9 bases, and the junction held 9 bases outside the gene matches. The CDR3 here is CASRQGAFVGSPLHF. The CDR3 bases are TGTGCCAGCAGACAGGGGGCGTTCGTTGGTTCACCCCTCCACTTT.

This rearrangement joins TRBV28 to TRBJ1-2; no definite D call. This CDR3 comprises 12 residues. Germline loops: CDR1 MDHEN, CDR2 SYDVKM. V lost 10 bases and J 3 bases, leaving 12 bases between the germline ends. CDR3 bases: TGTGCCACCTCCGTACCTTACTATGGCTACACCTTC. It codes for CATSVPYYGYTF.

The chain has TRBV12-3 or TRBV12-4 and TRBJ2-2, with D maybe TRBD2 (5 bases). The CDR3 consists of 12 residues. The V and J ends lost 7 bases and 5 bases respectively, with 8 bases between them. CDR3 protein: CASNPGTGELFF. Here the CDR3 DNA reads TGTGCCAGCAACCCGGGGACCGGGGAGCTGTTTTTT.

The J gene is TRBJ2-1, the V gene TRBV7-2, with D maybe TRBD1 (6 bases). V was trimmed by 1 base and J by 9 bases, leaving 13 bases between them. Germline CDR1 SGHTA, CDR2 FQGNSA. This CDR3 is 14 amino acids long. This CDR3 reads CASSLGRARGEQFF. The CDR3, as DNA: TGTGCCAGCAGCTTAGGTCGTGCCAGGGGTGAGCAGTTCTTC.

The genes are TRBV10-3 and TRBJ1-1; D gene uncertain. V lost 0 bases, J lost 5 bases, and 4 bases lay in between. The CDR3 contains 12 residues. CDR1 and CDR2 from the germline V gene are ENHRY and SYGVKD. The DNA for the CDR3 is TGTGCCATCAGTGAGTCGTCGACTGAAGCTTTCTTT. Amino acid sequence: CAISESSTEAFF.

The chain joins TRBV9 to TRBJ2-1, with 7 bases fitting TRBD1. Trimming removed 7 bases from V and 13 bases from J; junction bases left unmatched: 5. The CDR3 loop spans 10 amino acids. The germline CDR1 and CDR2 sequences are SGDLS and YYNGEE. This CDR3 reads CASGGTDQFF. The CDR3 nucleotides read TGTGCCAGCGGTGGGACAGATCAGTTCTTC.

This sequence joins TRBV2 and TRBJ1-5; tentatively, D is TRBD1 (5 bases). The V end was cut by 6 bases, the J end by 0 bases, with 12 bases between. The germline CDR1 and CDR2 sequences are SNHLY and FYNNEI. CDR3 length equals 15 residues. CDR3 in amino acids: CASRSTVNSNQPQHF. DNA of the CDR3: TGTGCCAGCAGATCGACAGTGAATAGCAATCAGCCCCAGCATTTT.

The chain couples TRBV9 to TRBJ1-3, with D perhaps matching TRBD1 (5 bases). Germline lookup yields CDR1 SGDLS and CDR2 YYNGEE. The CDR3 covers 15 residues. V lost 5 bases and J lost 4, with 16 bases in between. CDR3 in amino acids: CASSGDAGKGNTIYF. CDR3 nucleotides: TGTGCCAGCAGTGGTGATGCAGGGAAGGGAAACACCATATATTTT.

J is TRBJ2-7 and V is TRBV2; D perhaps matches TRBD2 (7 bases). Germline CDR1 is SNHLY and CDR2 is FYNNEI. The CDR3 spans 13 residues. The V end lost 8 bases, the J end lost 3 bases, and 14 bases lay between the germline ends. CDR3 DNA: TGTGCCAGCCAGCGGGACACTTACTACGAGCAGTACTTC. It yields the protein CASQRDTYYEQYF.

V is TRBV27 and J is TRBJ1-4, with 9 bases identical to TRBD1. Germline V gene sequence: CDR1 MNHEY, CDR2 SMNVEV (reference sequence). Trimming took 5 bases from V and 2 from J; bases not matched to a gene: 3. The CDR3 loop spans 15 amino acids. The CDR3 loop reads CASSIQGATNEKLFF. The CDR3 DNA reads TGTGCCAGCAGTATACAGGGGGCCACTAATGAAAAACTGTTTTTT.

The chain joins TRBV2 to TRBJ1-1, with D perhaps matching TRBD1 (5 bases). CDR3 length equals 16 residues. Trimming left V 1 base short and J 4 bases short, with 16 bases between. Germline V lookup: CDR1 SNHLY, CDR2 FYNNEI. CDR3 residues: CASSEGFGGSRTEAFF. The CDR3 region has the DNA TGTGCCAGCAGTGAAGGGTTTGGGGGTTCGCGCACTGAAGCTTTCTTT.

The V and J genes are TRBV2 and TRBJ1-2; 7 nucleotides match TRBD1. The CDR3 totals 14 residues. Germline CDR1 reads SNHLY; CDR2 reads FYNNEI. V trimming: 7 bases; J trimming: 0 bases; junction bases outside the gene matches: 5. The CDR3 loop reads CASIIQGPNYGYTF. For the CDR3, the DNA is TGTGCCAGCATAATACAGGGGCCTAACTATGGCTACACCTTC.

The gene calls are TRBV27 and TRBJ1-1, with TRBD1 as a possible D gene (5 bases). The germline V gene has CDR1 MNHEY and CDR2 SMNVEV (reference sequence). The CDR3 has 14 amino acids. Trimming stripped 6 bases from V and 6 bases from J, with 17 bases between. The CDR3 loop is CASRQRGGWAEAFF. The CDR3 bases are TGTGCCAGCAGGCAACGCGGGGGGTGGGCTGAAGCTTTCTTT.

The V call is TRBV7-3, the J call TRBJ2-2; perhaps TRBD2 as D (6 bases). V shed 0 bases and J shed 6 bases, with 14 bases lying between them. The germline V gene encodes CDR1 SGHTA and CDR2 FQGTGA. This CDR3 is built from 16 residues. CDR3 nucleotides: TGTGCCAGCAGCTTAACCCCTTCATCGGGGGCCGGGGAGCTGTTTTTT. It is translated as CASSLTPSSGAGELFF.

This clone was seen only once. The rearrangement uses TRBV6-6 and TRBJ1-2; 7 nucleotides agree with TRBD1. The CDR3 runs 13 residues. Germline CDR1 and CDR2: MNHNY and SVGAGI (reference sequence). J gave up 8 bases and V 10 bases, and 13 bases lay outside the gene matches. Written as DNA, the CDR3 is TGTGCCATCAGCCAGGGGGGCGTAGGAGGCTACACCTTC. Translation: CAISQGGVGGYTF.

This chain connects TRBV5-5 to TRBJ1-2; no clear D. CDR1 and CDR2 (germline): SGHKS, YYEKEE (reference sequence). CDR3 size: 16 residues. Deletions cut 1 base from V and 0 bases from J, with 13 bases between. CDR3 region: CASSLSSGVTNYGYTF. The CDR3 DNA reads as TGTGCCAGCAGCTTGTCATCAGGAGTAACTAACTATGGCTACACCTTC.